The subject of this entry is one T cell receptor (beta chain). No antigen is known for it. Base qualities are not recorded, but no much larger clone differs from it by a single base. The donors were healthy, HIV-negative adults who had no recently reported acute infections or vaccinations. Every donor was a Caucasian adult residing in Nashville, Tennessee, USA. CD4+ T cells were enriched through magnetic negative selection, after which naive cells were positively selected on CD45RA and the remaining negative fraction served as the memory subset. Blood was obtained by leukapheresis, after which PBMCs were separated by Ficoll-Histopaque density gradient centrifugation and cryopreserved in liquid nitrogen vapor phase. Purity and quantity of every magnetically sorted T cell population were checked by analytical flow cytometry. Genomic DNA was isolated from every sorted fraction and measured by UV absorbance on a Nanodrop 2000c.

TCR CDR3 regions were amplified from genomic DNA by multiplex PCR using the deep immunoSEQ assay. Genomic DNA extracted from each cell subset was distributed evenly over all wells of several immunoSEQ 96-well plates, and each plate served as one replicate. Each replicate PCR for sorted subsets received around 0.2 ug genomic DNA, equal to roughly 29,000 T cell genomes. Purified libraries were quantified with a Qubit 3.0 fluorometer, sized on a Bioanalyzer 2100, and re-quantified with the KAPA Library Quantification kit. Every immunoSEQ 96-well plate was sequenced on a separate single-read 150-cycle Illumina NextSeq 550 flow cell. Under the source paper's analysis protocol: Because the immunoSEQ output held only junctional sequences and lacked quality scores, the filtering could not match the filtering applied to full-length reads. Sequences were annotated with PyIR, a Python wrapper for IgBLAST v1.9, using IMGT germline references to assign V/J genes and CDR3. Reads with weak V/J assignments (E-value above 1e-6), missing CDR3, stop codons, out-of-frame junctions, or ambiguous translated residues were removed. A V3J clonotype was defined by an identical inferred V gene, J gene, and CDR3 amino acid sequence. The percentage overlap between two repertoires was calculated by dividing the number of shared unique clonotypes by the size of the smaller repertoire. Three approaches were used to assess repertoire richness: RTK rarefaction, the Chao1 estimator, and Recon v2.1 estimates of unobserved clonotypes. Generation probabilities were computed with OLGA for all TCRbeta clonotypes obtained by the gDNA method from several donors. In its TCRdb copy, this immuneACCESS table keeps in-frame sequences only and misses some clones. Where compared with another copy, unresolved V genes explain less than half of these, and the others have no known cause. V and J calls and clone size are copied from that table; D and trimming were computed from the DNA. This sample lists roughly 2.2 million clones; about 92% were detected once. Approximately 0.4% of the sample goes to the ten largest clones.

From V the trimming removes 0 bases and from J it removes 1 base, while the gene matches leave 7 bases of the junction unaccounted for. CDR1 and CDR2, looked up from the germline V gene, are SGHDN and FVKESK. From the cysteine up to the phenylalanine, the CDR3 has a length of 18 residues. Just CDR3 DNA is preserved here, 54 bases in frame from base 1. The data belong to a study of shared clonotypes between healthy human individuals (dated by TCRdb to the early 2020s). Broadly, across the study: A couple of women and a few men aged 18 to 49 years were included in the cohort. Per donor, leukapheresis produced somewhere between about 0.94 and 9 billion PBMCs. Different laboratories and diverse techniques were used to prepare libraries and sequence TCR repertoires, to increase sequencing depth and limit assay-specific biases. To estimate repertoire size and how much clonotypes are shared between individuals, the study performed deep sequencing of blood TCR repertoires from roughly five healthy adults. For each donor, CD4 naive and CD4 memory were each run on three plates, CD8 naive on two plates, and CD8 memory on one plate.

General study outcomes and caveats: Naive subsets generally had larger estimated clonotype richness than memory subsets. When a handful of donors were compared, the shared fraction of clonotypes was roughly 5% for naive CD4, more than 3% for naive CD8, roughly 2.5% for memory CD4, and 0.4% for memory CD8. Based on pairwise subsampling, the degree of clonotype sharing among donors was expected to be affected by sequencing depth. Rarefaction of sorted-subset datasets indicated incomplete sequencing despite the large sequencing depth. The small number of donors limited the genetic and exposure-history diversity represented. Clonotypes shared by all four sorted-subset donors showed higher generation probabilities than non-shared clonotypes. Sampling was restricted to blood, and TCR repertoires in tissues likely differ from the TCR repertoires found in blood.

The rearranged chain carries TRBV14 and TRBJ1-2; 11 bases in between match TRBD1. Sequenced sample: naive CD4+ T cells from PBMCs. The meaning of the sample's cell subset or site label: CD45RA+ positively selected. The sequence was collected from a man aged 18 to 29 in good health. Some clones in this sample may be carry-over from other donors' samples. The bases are TGTGCCAGCAGCCAAGAAGGACAGGGGGCTCCTTATAACTATGGCTACACCTTC. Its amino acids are CASSQEGQGAPYNYGYTF.